Below are 4 T cell receptor beta chains sequenced from a single sample in a study of T cells in women clearing cervical HPV infection. The table came from immunoSEQ multiplex PCR; TCRdb's copy has only in-frame clones and leaves some out. Its table lists 21,000 or so clones. Sequencing input: blood buffy coat. Receptors were obtained from a woman between 18 and 75 years old with a cervical HPV16 infection that either progressed to CIN3+ or cleared (not recorded which).

On this clone: Coverage ceases 3 residues before the CDR3 finishes, and the germline J gene fills in the end. The rearrangement uses TRBV20-1 and TRBJ1-2; TRBD1 might be the D (6 bases). V dropped 5 bases and J dropped 1 base, with 23 bases sitting between them. Looked up from germline, CDR1 is DFQATT and CDR2 is SNEGSKA (reference sequence). CDR3 length equals 17 residues. This chain's CDR3 is CSADSRTATPNNYGYTF. The covered CDR3 bases are TGCAGTGCTGACTCACGGACAGCAACCCCAAATAACTATGGC.

As regards this clone: Read data end 3 residues before the CDR3 end; the end is taken from the germline J gene. The V call is TRBV4-2, the J call TRBJ2-7; D might be TRBD2 (6 bases). This CDR3 is 16 amino acids long. CDR1 and CDR2 (germline): LGHNA, YNFKEQ. The V end lost 2 bases, the J end lost 5 bases, and 19 bases lay between the germline ends. The CDR3: CASSQILRSSANEQYF. Incomplete CDR3 DNA: TGTGCCAGCAGCCAAATACTCCGCTCTAGCGCCAACGAG.

Worth noting for this clone: With the read ending 3 residues before the CDR3 end, the germline J gene is used to fill in that end. The rearrangement links TRBV20-1 to TRBJ2-7, with TRBD1 identical over 10 bases. CDR1 and CDR2 from the germline V gene are DFQATT and SNEGSKA (reference sequence). The length of the CDR3 is 15 residues. V dropped 0 bases and J dropped 5; count of bases not matched to a gene: 7. The CDR3 here is CSARDQGTGVHEQYF. CDR3 DNA, as far as it was read: TGCAGTGCTAGAGATCAGGGGACAGGGGTCCACGAG.

On this clone itself: The read finishes 3 residues shy of the CDR3 end, and the germline J gene is used to complete it. The chain uses TRBV20-1 and TRBJ2-3, with TRBD2 identical over 10 bases. This CDR3 has 17 residues. The J segment lost 4 bases and the V segment lost 6 bases, leaving 16 bases of the junction unmatched. In germline, CDR1 is DFQATT, CDR2 SNEGSKA (reference sequence). The covered CDR3 bases are TGCAGTGCACCTAAGGGGGGACTAGCGCGCGTGTCAGATACG. Translation gives CSAPKGGLARVSDT. The full CDR3 sequence reads CSAPKGGLARVSDTQYF.